Each of the 8 T cell receptor beta chains below was sequenced from the same sample in a study of T cell responses to AZD1222 COVID-19 vaccine. The data were produced by immunoSEQ multiplex PCR, yet TCRdb's version contains in-frame clones alone and is incomplete. The sample carries some 140,000 clones, about 87% recorded once. This specimen consisted of peripheral blood, obtained on day 0 of AZD1222 vaccination. Source of these receptors: an adult in good health.

Here the CDR3 reads CAAGQGNSPLHF. The CDR3 DNA follows: TGTGCCGCGGGGCAGGGGAATTCACCCCTCCACTTT. The chain employs TRBV27 and TRBJ1-6; perhaps TRBD1 as D (6 bases). The CDR3 is made up of 12 amino acids. Germline V gene data show CDR1 as MNHEY and CDR2 as SMNVEV (reference sequence). Trimming shortened V by 11 bases and J by 7 bases, and 12 bases separated the two germline ends.

J is TRBJ1-2 and V is TRBV6-5; possible D gene TRBD1, 5 bases. V lost 10 bases, J lost 3 bases, and 15 bases lay in between. The CDR3 sequence is 13 residues long. Germline values: CDR1 MNHEY, CDR2 SVGAGI. CDR3 in amino acids: CATEHPGDYGYTF. The DNA for the CDR3 is TGTGCCACCGAACATCCGGGGGACTATGGCTACACCTTC.

The chain combines TRBV4-2 with TRBJ1-2; 7 bases match TRBD1. Germline lookup yields CDR1 LGHNA and CDR2 YNFKEQ. V gave up 0 bases and J gave up 7 bases; unmatched junction bases: 11. The CDR3 runs 16 residues. The CDR3 reads CASSQDSGEGAGGYTF. DNA for the CDR3: TGTGCCAGCAGCCAAGATAGTGGAGAGGGGGCGGGTGGCTACACCTTC.

This sequence joins TRBV9 and TRBJ2-1, with unresolved D. CDR1 is SGDLS, CDR2 YYNGEE, per germline. The V end was cut by 4 bases, the J end by 9 bases, with 11 bases between. The CDR3 spans 12 residues. The CDR3 nucleotides read TGTGCCAGCAGCTCAGAGGCGCTTGAGCAGTTCTTC. Translating gives CASSSEALEQFF.

The V gene is TRBV7-2, the J gene TRBJ2-7; 9 bases align to TRBD2. The CDR3 is 15 amino acids. Trimming cost V 3 bases and J 5 bases; bases outside gene matches: 8. Looked up from germline, CDR1 is SGHTA and CDR2 is FQGNSA. CDR3 sequence: CASSLSGGRIHEQYF. The CDR3 DNA follows: TGTGCCAGCAGCTTGAGCGGGGGGCGGATCCACGAGCAGTACTTC.

V usage is TRBV6-2 or TRBV6-3 and J usage is TRBJ1-1; possible D gene TRBD1, 5 bases. CDR1 and CDR2 (germline): MNHEY, SVGEGT. This CDR3 has 14 residues. The V end lost 6 bases, the J end lost 0 bases, and 11 bases lay between the germline ends. The DNA of the CDR3 is TGTGCCAGCAGCCCCTGGGGGATGAACACTGAAGCTTTCTTT. It specifies CASSPWGMNTEAFF.

V and J are TRBV4-1 and TRBJ1-6; D perhaps matches TRBD1 (6 bases). Germline V gives CDR1 MGHRA, CDR2 YSYEKL. This CDR3 region has 13 residues. V shed 7 bases and J shed 8 bases, with 12 bases lying between them. CDR3 residues: CASNGRGYSPLHF. The CDR3 nucleotides are TGCGCCAGCAATGGCAGGGGTTATTCACCCCTCCACTTT.

The chain has TRBV5-4 and TRBJ1-2; 9 bases line up with TRBD1. CDR1 and CDR2 (germline): SGHNT, YYREEE (reference sequence). Germline trimming cut 0 bases from V and 0 bases from J; bases unmatched to any gene: 3. The CDR3 is 16 amino acids. CDR3 sequence (DNA): TGTGCCAGCAGCTTGGGGACAGGGGCATCTAACTATGGCTACACCTTC. Protein sequence: CASSLGTGASNYGYTF.